This T cell receptor (beta chain) was documented in a study of low-dose radiotherapy and immunotherapy resistance in tumors. Study-wide context: Patients of Cohort 1 had 0.5 Gy fractions every 2 weeks, which summed to 6.5 Gy.

Alpha and beta chains were covered, as first-strand cDNA relied on TRAV- and TRBV-specific primers. TCR amplification used 20 to 25 PCR cycles, a constant-region primer and a V-primer adapter. One entry per CDR3 protein results from TCRdb running MiXCR on the reads. Of some 15,000 distinct CDR3 sequences listed, roughly 52% are singletons. V shed 6 bases, J shed 3 bases, and the junction held 15 bases outside the gene matches. CDR3 length equals 17 residues. CDR1 is DFQATT, CDR2 SNEGSKA, per germline (reference sequence). The TCR originated in a human donor with advanced metastatic prostate, ovarian, gallbladder or colorectal cancer (not recorded which). This table probably holds off-target reads from a library built for another chain. V gene TRBV20-1 combines with J gene TRBJ2-2; 8 nucleotides align to TRBD1. This CDR3 is CSASPPRGRGYTGELFF. The CDR3 nucleotides read TGCAGTGCCAGCCCCCCCAGGGGGCGAGGGTACACCGGGGAGCTGTTTTTT.